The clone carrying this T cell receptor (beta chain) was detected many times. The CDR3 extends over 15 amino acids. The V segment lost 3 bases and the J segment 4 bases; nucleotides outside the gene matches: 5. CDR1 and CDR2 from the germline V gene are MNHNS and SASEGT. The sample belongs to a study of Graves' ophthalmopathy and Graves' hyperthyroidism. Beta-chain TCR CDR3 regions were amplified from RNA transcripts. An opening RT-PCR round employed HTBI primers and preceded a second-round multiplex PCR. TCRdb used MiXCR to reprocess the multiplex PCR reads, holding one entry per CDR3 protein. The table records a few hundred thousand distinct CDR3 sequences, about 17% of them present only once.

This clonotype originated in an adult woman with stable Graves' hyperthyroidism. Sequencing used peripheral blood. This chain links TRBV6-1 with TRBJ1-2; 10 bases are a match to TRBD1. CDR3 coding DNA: TGTGCCAGCAGTGAGAGCAGGACAGGGGGCTATGGCTACACCTTC. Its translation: CASSESRTGGYGYTF.